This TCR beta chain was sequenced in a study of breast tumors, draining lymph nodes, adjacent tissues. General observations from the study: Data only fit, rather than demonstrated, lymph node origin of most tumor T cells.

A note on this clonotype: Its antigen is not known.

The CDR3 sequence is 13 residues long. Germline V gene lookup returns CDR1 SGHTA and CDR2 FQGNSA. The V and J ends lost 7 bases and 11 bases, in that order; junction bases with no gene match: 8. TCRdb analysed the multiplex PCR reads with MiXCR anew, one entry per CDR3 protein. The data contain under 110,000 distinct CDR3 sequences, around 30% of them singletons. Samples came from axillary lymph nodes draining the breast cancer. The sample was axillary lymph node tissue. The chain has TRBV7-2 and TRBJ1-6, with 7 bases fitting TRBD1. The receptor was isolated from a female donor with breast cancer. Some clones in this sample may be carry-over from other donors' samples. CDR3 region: CASTYDREPPLHF. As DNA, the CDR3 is TGTGCCAGCACCTATGACAGGGAACCACCCCTCCACTTT.